What follows are 30 T cell receptor beta chains derived from one specimen sequenced in a study of blood T cells in healthy people across ages. Primed by a sample-barcoded 5' primer and a J-beta primer mix, a second PCR proceeded for about 6 to 11 cycles. TCRdb used MiXCR to reprocess the 5' RACE reads, holding one entry per CDR3 protein. Of 780,000 or so distinct CDR3 sequences in the sample, around 50% were seen once. Input material: blood. These receptors were obtained from a man in his forties in good health.

This clonotype was observed a handful of times. The V call is TRBV7-2, the J call TRBJ2-1; TRBD2 matches at 14 bases. CDR1 and CDR2 from the germline V gene are SGHTA and FQGNSA. V was clipped by 5 bases and J by 9 bases; unmatched bases: 6. The CDR3 sequence is 15 residues long. In DNA, the CDR3 is TGTGCCAGCAGCCTCGGACTAGCGGGAGGTGGTGAGCAGTTCTTC. This codes for CASSLGLAGGGEQFF.

The CDR3 region has the DNA TGCAGTGCTATGGGTCCCCGACTAGCGGGGAACAATGAGCAGTTCTTC. The encoded protein is CSAMGPRLAGNNEQFF. V is TRBV20-1 and J is TRBJ2-1; 11 positions agree with TRBD2. The CDR3 sequence is 16 residues long. V dropped 4 bases and J dropped 5; count of bases not matched to a gene: 10. The germline gives CDR1 DFQATT, CDR2 SNEGSKA (reference sequence).

This chain connects TRBV6-2 or TRBV6-3 to TRBJ1-6; no firm D call. The length of the CDR3 is 16 residues. V lost 2 bases, J lost 8 bases, and 16 bases lay in between. In germline, CDR1 is MNHEY, CDR2 SVGEGT. The CDR3 here is CASSYAGSGGDSPLHF. CDR3 nucleotide sequence: TGTGCCAGCAGTTACGCGGGAAGTGGTGGAGATTCACCCCTCCACTTT.

This clonotype was detected only a few times. DNA for the CDR3: TGTGCCAGCATCGGGGGGACCTTCACAGATACGCAGTATTTT. Residues: CASIGGTFTDTQYF. The chain carries TRBV7-8 and TRBJ2-3; 7 nucleotides line up with TRBD2. The CDR3 sequence is 14 residues long. The germline V gene has CDR1 SGHVS and CDR2 FQNEAQ. Trimming cost V 7 bases and J 2 bases; bases outside gene matches: 6.

V gene TRBV10-3 combines with J gene TRBJ1-2; a possible D gene is TRBD1 (5 bases). Germline CDR1 ENHRY, CDR2 SYGVKD. The CDR3 has 14 residues. Trimming took 8 bases from V and 3 from J, leaving 16 bases between them. CDR3 in amino acids: CAIPEPGSDYGYTF. The CDR3, as DNA: TGTGCCATCCCCGAGCCAGGGAGCGACTATGGCTACACCTTC.

This clonotype was seen many times. The CDR3 region is CASSLAGGFAVYEQYF. The CDR3 coding sequence is TGTGCCAGCAGCTTGGCAGGGGGCTTTGCCGTCTACGAGCAGTACTTC. The rearrangement links TRBV7-2 to TRBJ2-7; 8 nucleotides agree with TRBD1. The CDR3 spans 16 residues. The V segment lost 3 bases and the J segment 3 bases; nucleotides outside the gene matches: 10. Germline CDR1 SGHTA, CDR2 FQGNSA. The variable domain in full, completed from reference TRBV7-2 and TRBJ2-7, reads GAGVSQSPSNKVTEKGKDVELRCDPISGHTALYWYRQSLGQGLEFLIYFQGNSAPDKSGLPSDRFSAERTGGSVSTLTIQRTQQEDSAVYLCASSLAGGFAVYEQYFGPGTRLTVT.

V is TRBV20-1 and J is TRBJ2-7, with 8 positions matching TRBD2. The J call is doubtful: the DNA matches TRBJ2-4 better. The CDR3 is 13 amino acids. CDR1 and CDR2 (germline): DFQATT, SNEGSKA (reference sequence). The CDR3 is CSAPGGGRGIQYF. CDR3 sequence (DNA): TGCAGTGCCCCGGGGGGGGGGAGGGGCATTCAGTACTTC.

The chain has TRBV11-2 and TRBJ2-7, with D possibly matching TRBD2 (7 bases). CDR1 and CDR2 from the germline V gene are SGHAT and FQNNGV. Trimming left V 3 bases short and J 6 bases short, with 15 bases between. The CDR3 sequence is 14 residues long. This CDR3 reads CASSFQGTGGEQYF. The DNA of the CDR3 is TGTGCCAGCAGCTTCCAGGGGACGGGGGGCGAGCAGTACTTC.

The genes are TRBV7-2 and TRBJ2-3, with D unresolved. Germline CDR1 SGHTA, CDR2 FQGNSA. The V and J ends lost 1 base and 2 bases respectively, with 13 bases between them. The CDR3 runs 16 residues. The CDR3: CASSLGKGWATDTQYF. In DNA, the CDR3 is TGTGCCAGCAGCTTAGGGAAAGGTTGGGCCACAGATACGCAGTATTTT.

The V call is TRBV27, the J call TRBJ2-4, with D possibly being TRBD1 (6 bases). The end of the DNA is better explained by TRBJ2-7, so the J call may be wrong. This CDR3 is 14 amino acids long. Germline V gene lookup returns CDR1 MNHEY and CDR2 SMNVEV (reference sequence). The CDR3 region has the DNA TGTGCCAGCAGTTTACAGGGGCCGTTCTACGAGCAGTACTTC. Protein sequence: CASSLQGPFYEQYF.

This clonotype was seen only a few times. The chain uses TRBV12-3 or TRBV12-4 and TRBJ2-4; TRBD1 might be the D (6 bases). The CDR3 sequence is 13 residues long. Trimming took off 5 bases at V and 13 bases at J, with 18 bases between the two ends. The CDR3 loop is CASSQGPRLEQYF. The DNA for the CDR3 is TGTGCCAGCAGTCAGGGGCCGAGGCTAGAGCAGTACTTC.

CDR3 coding DNA: TGTGCCAGCGAACCCCCTCTCTACAATGAGCAGTTCTTC. It is translated as CASEPPLYNEQFF. The V and J genes are TRBV6-2 or TRBV6-3 and TRBJ2-1; unclear D gene. CDR1 MNHEY and CDR2 SVGEGT come from the germline V gene. The CDR3 is made up of 13 amino acids. V was trimmed by 8 bases and J by 3 bases, leaving 11 bases between them.

The chain couples TRBV7-6 to TRBJ2-2; D perhaps matches TRBD2 (5 bases). V lost 5 bases to trimming and J lost 5 bases, with 12 bases between them. The germline V gene has CDR1 SGHVS and CDR2 FNYEAQ. CDR3 size: 14 residues. CDR3 nucleotides: TGTGCCAGCAGCCCCGGACTGACGACCGGGGAGCTGTTTTTT. It translates to CASSPGLTTGELFF. Full variable domain (remainder filled in from reference TRBV7-6 and TRBJ2-2): GAGVSQSPRYKVTKRGQDVALRCDPISGHVSLYWYRQALGQGPEFLTYFNYEAQQDKSGLPNDRFSAERPEGSISTLTIQRTEQRDSAMYRCASSPGLTTGELFFGEGSRLTVL.

V is TRBV29-1 and J is TRBJ2-7, with D possibly matching TRBD1 (6 bases). V lost 8 bases and J 7 bases, leaving 18 bases between the germline ends. The V gene's germline CDR1 is SQVTM and CDR2 ANQGSEA. The CDR3 sequence is 12 residues long. DNA for the CDR3: TGCAGCCCAGGACAGCGCCGGCCAGAGCAGTACTTC. It codes for CSPGQRRPEQYF.

V is TRBV6-2 or TRBV6-3 and J is TRBJ2-7; D might be TRBD1 (6 bases). The germline V and J ends were trimmed by 10 bases and 2 bases, with 9 bases remaining between them. The V gene's germline CDR1 is MNHEY and CDR2 SVGEGT. The CDR3 loop spans 11 amino acids. The CDR3 nucleotides read TGTGCCACTGGGACACCCTACGAGCAGTACTTC. Residues: CATGTPYEQYF.

This clonotype came up a few times. The rearrangement links TRBV5-1 to TRBJ1-1; possible D gene TRBD1, 6 bases. Per germline, CDR1 SGHRS and CDR2 YFSETQ. The CDR3 runs to 14 residues. V lost 0 bases to trimming and J lost 7 bases, with 13 bases between them. CDR3 DNA sequence: TGCGCCAGCAGCTTGGACCGGGGGCTGGGTGAAGCTTTCTTT. This codes for CASSLDRGLGEAFF.

The CDR3 loop reads CASSLVGGGNEQFF. Here the CDR3 DNA reads TGTGCCAGCAGTTTGGTTGGGGGGGGCAATGAGCAGTTCTTC. The rearrangement uses TRBV12-3 or TRBV12-4 and TRBJ2-1; TRBD2 matches at 7 bases. This CDR3 has 14 amino acids. V lost 3 bases and J lost 6; bases outside the gene matches: 5.

This chain connects TRBV11-3 to TRBJ2-5; TRBD2 is a possible D gene (6 bases). This CDR3 comprises 15 residues. Trimming removed 1 base at V and 4 bases at J, with 13 bases between. The V gene's germline CDR1 is SGHNT and CDR2 YENEEA. CDR3 region: CASSLALTRGETQYF. The CDR3 nucleotides are TGTGCCAGCAGCTTAGCCCTCACGCGGGGAGAGACCCAGTACTTC. Filled out from reference TRBV11-3 and TRBJ2-5, the complete variable domain reads EAGVVQSPRYKIIEKKQPVAFWCNPISGHNTLYWYLQNLGQGPELLIRYENEEAVDDSQLPKDRFSAERLKGVDSTLKIQPAELGDSAVYLCASSLALTRGETQYFGPGTRLLVL.

The chain combines TRBV24-1 with TRBJ1-2, with D possibly matching TRBD1 (5 bases). This CDR3 has 13 residues. Germline CDR1 reads KGHDR; CDR2 reads SFDVKD. Trimming removed 8 bases from V and 7 bases from J, with 16 bases in between. The CDR3 DNA follows: TGTGCCACCACCCAGAGGGGTAATGGTGGCTACACCTTC. Encoded protein: CATTQRGNGGYTF.

This clonotype occurred a few times. This chain connects TRBV4-1 to TRBJ2-7; 8 nucleotides align to TRBD1. CDR1 is MGHRA, CDR2 YSYEKL, per germline. CDR3 length equals 13 residues. The V segment lost 7 bases and the J segment 5 bases; nucleotides outside the gene matches: 7. CDR3 region: CASTATTGDEQYF. For the CDR3, the DNA is TGCGCCAGCACTGCGACGACAGGGGACGAGCAGTACTTC.

This clonotype was detected once. The chain recombines TRBV4-3 with TRBJ2-1; D is undetermined. The CDR3 extends over 15 amino acids. Per the germline V gene, CDR1 is LGHNA and CDR2 is YSLEER. The V end was cut by 0 bases, the J end by 4 bases, with 10 bases between. CDR3 sequence reads: CASSQDQVTYNEQFF. CDR3 bases: TGCGCCAGCAGCCAAGACCAGGTAACGTACAATGAGCAGTTCTTC.

CDR3 DNA: TGTGCCAGCAGCGTTGGAGCGGGGGGTGAGGATACGCAGTATTTT. As protein: CASSVGAGGEDTQYF. The chain uses TRBV9 and TRBJ2-3; 9 nucleotides agree with TRBD2. The V gene's germline CDR1 is SGDLS and CDR2 YYNGEE. The CDR3 is 15 residues long. J was trimmed by 6 bases and V by 2 bases; bases with no gene match: 7.

The V gene is TRBV28, the J gene TRBJ2-4; tentatively, D is TRBD2 (5 bases). Gene TRBJ2-7 matches the end of the DNA better, so the J call may be wrong. This CDR3 comprises 14 residues. In germline, CDR1 is MDHEN, CDR2 SYDVKM. The CDR3 here is CASSFIGKAYEQYF. The CDR3 nucleotides read TGTGCCAGCAGTTTCATCGGGAAGGCCTACGAGCAGTACTTC.

The chain combines TRBV5-6 with TRBJ2-5; D assignment may be TRBD1 or TRBD2 (5 bases each). Between the trimmed V and J ends, which lost 4 bases and 5 bases, there was a span of 15 bases. Germline V gives CDR1 SGHDT, CDR2 YYEEEE. The CDR3 consists of 14 residues. DNA of the CDR3: TGTGCCAGCAGCCGAGGACGGGGCTGGGAGACCCAGTACTTC. Encoded protein: CASSRGRGWETQYF.

The V gene is TRBV18, the J gene TRBJ2-1; D is ambiguous. V lost 3 bases to trimming and J lost 6 bases, with 12 bases between them. The CDR3 totals 14 residues. The germline V gene has CDR1 KGHSH and CDR2 LQKENI. This CDR3 reads CASSPNPGVNEQFF. In DNA, the CDR3 is TGTGCCAGCTCACCGAATCCTGGGGTCAATGAGCAGTTCTTC.

The sample holds a few counts of this clonotype. The rearrangement links TRBV20-1 to TRBJ1-6; D may be TRBD1 (5 bases). Germline values: CDR1 DFQATT, CDR2 SNEGSKA (reference sequence). Trimming took 6 bases from V and 5 from J, leaving 11 bases between them. The CDR3 loop spans 13 amino acids. The DNA of the CDR3 is TGCAGTGCCAGGGACTTCGATAATTCACCCCTCCACTTT. Amino acid sequence: CSARDFDNSPLHF.

The chain employs TRBV29-1 and TRBJ2-1; 10 positions match TRBD1. V lost 6 bases, J lost 9 bases, and 5 bases stayed unmatched. CDR1 and CDR2 from the germline V gene are SQVTM and ANQGSEA. CDR3 size: 12 residues. The CDR3 DNA reads as TGCAGCGTGTCTCGGGACAGGGGTGAGCAGTTCTTC. This sequence encodes CSVSRDRGEQFF.

The V gene is TRBV27, the J gene TRBJ1-2; weak D call: TRBD1 (6 bases). The V end was cut by 0 bases, the J end by 4 bases, with 15 bases between. This CDR3 has 16 amino acids. Germline V lookup: CDR1 MNHEY, CDR2 SMNVEV (reference sequence). As DNA, the CDR3 is TGTGCCAGCAGTTTATCAGGGGGTGCAAGACTCTATGGCTACACCTTC. It codes for CASSLSGGARLYGYTF.

The gene calls are TRBV12-3 or TRBV12-4 and TRBJ2-4; D is perhaps TRBD2 (6 bases). There are 17 residues in the CDR3. Trimming pared 2 bases from V and 2 bases from J, leaving 16 bases between. Written as DNA, the CDR3 is TGTGCCAGCAGTTTAAATGGGCAGGAGGGGTCCAAAAACATTCAGTACTTC. The encoded protein is CASSLNGQEGSKNIQYF.

The chain couples TRBV5-1 to TRBJ2-3; 8 bases are shared with TRBD1. V lost 3 bases, J lost 4 bases, and 10 bases stayed unmatched. Germline-derived CDR1 and CDR2 are SGHRS and YFSETQ. The CDR3 has 16 amino acids. This CDR3 reads CASSWKDRALSDTQYF. Here the CDR3 DNA reads TGCGCCAGCAGCTGGAAGGACAGGGCCTTGTCAGATACGCAGTATTTT.